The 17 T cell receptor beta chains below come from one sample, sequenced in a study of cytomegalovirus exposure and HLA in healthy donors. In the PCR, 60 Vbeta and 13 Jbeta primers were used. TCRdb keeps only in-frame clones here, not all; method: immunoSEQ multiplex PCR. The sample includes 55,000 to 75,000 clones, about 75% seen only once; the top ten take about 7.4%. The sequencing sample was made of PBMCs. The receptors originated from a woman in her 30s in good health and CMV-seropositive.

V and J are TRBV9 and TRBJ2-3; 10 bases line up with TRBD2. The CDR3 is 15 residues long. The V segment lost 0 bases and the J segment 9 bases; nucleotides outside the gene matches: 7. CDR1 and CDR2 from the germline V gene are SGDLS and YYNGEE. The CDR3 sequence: CASSVGAGGMETQYF. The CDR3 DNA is TGTGCCAGCAGCGTAGGAGCGGGAGGGATGGAAACGCAGTATTTT.

DNA of the CDR3: TGCGCCAGCAGTCAAGGAAGGGGTGGGGAAAAACTGTTTTTT. Amino acid sequence: CASSQGRGGEKLFF. The chain combines TRBV23-1 with TRBJ1-4; D may be TRBD1 (5 bases). TRBV23-1 is classed as an ORF, of uncertain function. Deletions cut 2 bases from V and 8 bases from J, with 12 bases between. This CDR3 comprises 14 residues.

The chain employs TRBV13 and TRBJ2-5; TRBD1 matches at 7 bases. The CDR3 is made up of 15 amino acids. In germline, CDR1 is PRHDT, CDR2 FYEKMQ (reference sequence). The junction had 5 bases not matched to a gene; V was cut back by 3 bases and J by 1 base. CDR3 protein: CASSLRQGPQETQYF. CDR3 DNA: TGTGCCAGCAGCTTGAGACAGGGCCCCCAAGAGACCCAGTACTTC.

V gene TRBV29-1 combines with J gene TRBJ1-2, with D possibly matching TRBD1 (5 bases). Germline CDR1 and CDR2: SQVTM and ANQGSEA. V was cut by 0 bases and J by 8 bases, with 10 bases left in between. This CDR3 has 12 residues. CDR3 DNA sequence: TGCAGCGTTGAAGAGGGGACTTACGGCTACACCTTC. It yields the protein CSVEEGTYGYTF.

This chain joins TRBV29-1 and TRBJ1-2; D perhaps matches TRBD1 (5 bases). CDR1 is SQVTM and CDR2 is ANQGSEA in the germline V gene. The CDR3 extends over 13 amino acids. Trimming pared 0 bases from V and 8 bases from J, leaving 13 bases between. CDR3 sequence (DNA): TGCAGCGTTGAAGATCGGCAGGGTCGGGGCTACACCTTC. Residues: CSVEDRQGRGYTF.

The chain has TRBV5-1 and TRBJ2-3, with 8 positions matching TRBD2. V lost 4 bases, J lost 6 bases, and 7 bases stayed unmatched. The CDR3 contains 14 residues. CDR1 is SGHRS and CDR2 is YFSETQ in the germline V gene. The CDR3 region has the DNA TGCGCCAGCAGCCGGGGGGGCCAGGGGGATACGCAGTATTTT. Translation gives CASSRGGQGDTQYF.

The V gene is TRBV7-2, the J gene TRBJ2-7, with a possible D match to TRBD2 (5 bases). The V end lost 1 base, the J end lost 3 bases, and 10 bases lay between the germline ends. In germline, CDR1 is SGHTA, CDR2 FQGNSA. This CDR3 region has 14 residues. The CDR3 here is CASSLESGNYEQYF. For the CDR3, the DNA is TGTGCCAGCAGCTTAGAGAGCGGTAACTACGAGCAGTACTTC.

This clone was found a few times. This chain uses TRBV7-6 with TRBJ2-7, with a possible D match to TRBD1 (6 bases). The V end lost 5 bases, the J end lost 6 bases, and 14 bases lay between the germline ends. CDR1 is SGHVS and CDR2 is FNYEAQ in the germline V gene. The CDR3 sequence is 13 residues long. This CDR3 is CASSHGRGSEQYF. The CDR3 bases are TGTGCCAGCAGCCACGGTAGGGGGAGCGAGCAGTACTTC.

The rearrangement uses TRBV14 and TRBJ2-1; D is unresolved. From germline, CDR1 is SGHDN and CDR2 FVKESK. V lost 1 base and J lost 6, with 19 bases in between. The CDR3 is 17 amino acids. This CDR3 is CASSQVVGRGVGNEQFF. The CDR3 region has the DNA TGTGCCAGCAGCCAAGTCGTGGGTCGCGGCGTTGGCAATGAGCAGTTCTTC. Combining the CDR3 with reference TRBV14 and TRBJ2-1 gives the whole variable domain EAGVTQFPSHSVIEKGQTVTLRCDPISGHDNLYWYRRVMGKEIKFLLHFVKESKQDESGMPNNRFLAERTGGTYSTLKVQPAELEDSGVYFCASSQVVGRGVGNEQFFGPGTRLTVL.

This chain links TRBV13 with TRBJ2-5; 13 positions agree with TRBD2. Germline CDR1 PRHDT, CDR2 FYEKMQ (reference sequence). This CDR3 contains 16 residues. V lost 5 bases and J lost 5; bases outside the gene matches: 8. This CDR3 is CASSHRTSGSEETQYF. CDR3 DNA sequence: TGTGCCAGCAGCCACCGGACTAGCGGGAGTGAGGAGACCCAGTACTTC. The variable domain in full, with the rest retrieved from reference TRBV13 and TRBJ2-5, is AAGVIQSPRHLIKEKRETATLKCYPIPRHDTVYWYQQGPGQDPQFLISFYEKMQSDKGSIPDRFSAQQFSDYHSELNMSSLELGDSALYFCASSHRTSGSEETQYFGPGTRLLVL.

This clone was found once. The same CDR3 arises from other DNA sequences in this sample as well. The CDR3: CASSLAPDRNYGYTF. CDR3 nucleotides: TGTGCCAGCAGCTTAGCCCCCGACAGAAACTATGGCTACACCTTC. This sequence joins TRBV7-2 and TRBJ1-2, with D perhaps matching TRBD1 (5 bases). V lost 0 bases and J 2 bases, leaving 10 bases between the germline ends. From germline, CDR1 is SGHTA and CDR2 FQGNSA. CDR3 length: 15 amino acids.

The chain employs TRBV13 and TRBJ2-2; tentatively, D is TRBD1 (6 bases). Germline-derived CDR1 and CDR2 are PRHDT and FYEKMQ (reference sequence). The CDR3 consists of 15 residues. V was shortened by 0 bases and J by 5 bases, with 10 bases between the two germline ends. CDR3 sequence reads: CASSLGNRETGELFF. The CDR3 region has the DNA TGTGCCAGCAGCTTAGGGAACAGGGAAACCGGGGAGCTGTTTTTT.

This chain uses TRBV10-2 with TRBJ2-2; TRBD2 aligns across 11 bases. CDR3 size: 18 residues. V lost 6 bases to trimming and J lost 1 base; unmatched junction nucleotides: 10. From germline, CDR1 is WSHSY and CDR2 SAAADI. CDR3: CASSHLAGGRRNTGELFF. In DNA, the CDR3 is TGCGCCAGCAGCCACCTAGCGGGAGGAAGAAGGAACACCGGGGAGCTGTTTTTT.

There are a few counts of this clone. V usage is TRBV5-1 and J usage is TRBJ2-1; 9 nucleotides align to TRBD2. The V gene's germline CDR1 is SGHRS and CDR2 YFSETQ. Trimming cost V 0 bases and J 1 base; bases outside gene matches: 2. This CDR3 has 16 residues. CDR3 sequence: CASSLGAGGSYNEQFF. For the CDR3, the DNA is TGCGCCAGCAGCTTGGGGGCGGGAGGGTCCTACAATGAGCAGTTCTTC.

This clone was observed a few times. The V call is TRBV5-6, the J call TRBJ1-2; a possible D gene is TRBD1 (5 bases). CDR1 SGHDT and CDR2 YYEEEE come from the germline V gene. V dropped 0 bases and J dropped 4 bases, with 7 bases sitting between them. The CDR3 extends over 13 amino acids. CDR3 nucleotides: TGTGCCAGCAGCTTGGGGGGGGGCTATGGCTACACCTTC. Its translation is CASSLGGGYGYTF.

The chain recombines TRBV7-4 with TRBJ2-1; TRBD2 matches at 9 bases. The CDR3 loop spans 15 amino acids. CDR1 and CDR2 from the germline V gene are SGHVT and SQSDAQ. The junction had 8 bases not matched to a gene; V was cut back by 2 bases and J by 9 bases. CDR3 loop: CASSLIRGRATEQFF. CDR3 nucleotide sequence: TGTGCCAGCAGCTTAATTCGCGGGAGGGCCACTGAGCAGTTCTTC.

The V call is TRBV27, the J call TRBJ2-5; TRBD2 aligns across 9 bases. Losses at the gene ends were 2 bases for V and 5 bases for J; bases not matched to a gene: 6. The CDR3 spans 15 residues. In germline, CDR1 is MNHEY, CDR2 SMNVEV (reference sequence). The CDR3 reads CASSLIAGGPETQYF. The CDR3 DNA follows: TGTGCCAGCAGTTTAATCGCGGGAGGGCCGGAGACCCAGTACTTC.